This entry lists 22 T cell receptor beta chains sequenced from one sample in a study of T cell repertoires in cytomegalovirus infection. TCRdb reprocessed the reads with MiXCR, giving one entry per CDR3 protein. The sample has about 320,000 distinct CDR3 sequences; 9.5% are singletons. The source material was PBMCs. All receptors derive from a human donor in good health (CMV status not recorded). Some clones in this sample may be carry-over from other donors' samples.

This clonotype was counted many times. CDR3 loop: CASSKQGASDEQYF. The CDR3 DNA follows: TGTGCCAGCAGTAAGCAGGGGGCCAGCGACGAGCAGTACTTC. This sequence joins TRBV6-2 or TRBV6-3 and TRBJ2-7, with 8 positions matching TRBD1. Germline assignment: CDR1 MNHEY and CDR2 SVGEGT. V shed 5 bases, J shed 5 bases, and the junction held 8 bases outside the gene matches. This CDR3 has 14 amino acids.

This clonotype was seen only a few times. V is TRBV7-6 and J is TRBJ2-1; 7 nucleotides match TRBD2. The CDR3 consists of 14 residues. Germline V gene sequence: CDR1 SGHVS, CDR2 FNYEAQ. V gave up 3 bases and J gave up 15 bases; unmatched junction bases: 14. The CDR3 DNA follows: TGTGCCAGCAGCTTGGGGGTTGGGGGGGAAGGGTCGTTCTTC. Translation: CASSLGVGGEGSFF. Based on the CDR3 plus reference TRBV7-6 and TRBJ2-1, the full variable domain is GAGVSQSPRYKVTKRGQDVALRCDPISGHVSLYWYRQALGQGPEFLTYFNYEAQQDKSGLPNDRFSAERPEGSISTLTIQRTEQRDSAMYRCASSLGVGGEGSFFGPGTRLTVL.

In this sample, this clonotype turned up many times. The rearrangement joins TRBV7-2 to TRBJ2-7; 16 positions agree with TRBD2. This CDR3 has 19 residues. V lost 1 base to trimming and J lost 1 base; unmatched junction nucleotides: 7. CDR1 SGHTA and CDR2 FQGNSA come from the germline V gene. CDR3 sequence: CASSLVGGTSGRVSYEQYF. The CDR3 DNA reads as TGTGCCAGCAGCTTAGTAGGCGGGACTAGCGGGAGGGTTTCCTACGAGCAGTACTTC.

V and J are TRBV11-2 and TRBJ1-4; D is ambiguous. Trimming pared 2 bases from V and 4 bases from J, leaving 5 bases between. The CDR3 length is 13 residues. Germline V gene lookup returns CDR1 SGHAT and CDR2 FQNNGV. CDR3 protein: CASSLSLNEKLFF. In DNA, the CDR3 is TGTGCCAGCAGCTTATCTCTTAATGAAAAACTGTTTTTT.

The table lists this clonotype with a few counts. V and J are TRBV10-3 and TRBJ1-6; 8 nucleotides align to TRBD1. Germline CDR1 ENHRY, CDR2 SYGVKD. The length of the CDR3 is 15 residues. The V gene end was trimmed by 6 bases and the J gene end by 7 bases; junction bases not matched to a gene: 8. The CDR3 region has the DNA TGTGCCATCAGCGAAAGTGGACAGGGCAATTCACCCCTCCACTTT. As protein: CAISESGQGNSPLHF.

V usage is TRBV10-3 and J usage is TRBJ2-7; D is uncertain. The CDR3 is made up of 12 amino acids. CDR1 and CDR2 from the germline V gene are ENHRY and SYGVKD. Deletions cut 5 bases from V and 2 bases from J, with 7 bases between. The CDR3 loop is CAISISAYEQYF. CDR3 nucleotides: TGTGCCATCAGTATCAGCGCCTACGAGCAGTACTTC.

This clonotype was counted only a few times. CDR3 in DNA: TGTGCCAGCAGCCAACCTGGGGGAATTAGCACAGATACGCAGTATTTT. It yields the protein CASSQPGGISTDTQYF. The rearrangement joins TRBV14 to TRBJ2-3; D tentatively fits TRBD1 or TRBD2 (5 bases each). The CDR3 is made up of 16 amino acids. The ends were cut back, 2 bases at V and 0 bases at J, with 12 bases in the middle. The germline CDR1 and CDR2 sequences are SGHDN and FVKESK.

V gene TRBV7-2 combines with J gene TRBJ2-6; D unresolved. This CDR3 spans 18 amino acids. V gave up 2 bases and J gave up 1 base, with 15 bases separating them. CDR1 and CDR2 from the germline V gene are SGHTA and FQGNSA. CDR3 nucleotides: TGTGCCAGCAGCTTACCGCAATTCCCCCGTTCTGGGGCCAACGTCCTGACTTTC. This gives the protein CASSLPQFPRSGANVLTF.

In this sample, this clonotype turned up a few times. The chain combines TRBV6-1 with TRBJ2-7, with 7 bases aligning to TRBD1. The germline CDR1 and CDR2 sequences are MNHNS and SASEGT. The CDR3 loop spans 12 amino acids. With 6 bases clipped from V and 6 bases from J, the junction kept 5 bases outside the gene matches. The CDR3 sequence: CASSATGVEQYF. Written as DNA, the CDR3 is TGTGCCAGCAGCGCCACAGGGGTCGAGCAGTACTTC.

In its sample, this clonotype was seen many times. V gene TRBV10-3 combines with J gene TRBJ2-1; D is uncertain. Germline CDR1 ENHRY, CDR2 SYGVKD. The V end was cut by 2 bases, the J end by 5 bases, with 10 bases between. This CDR3 has 14 amino acids. The CDR3 loop reads CAISEDSSDNEQFF. The CDR3 DNA follows: TGTGCCATCAGTGAGGATAGCAGCGACAATGAGCAGTTCTTC.

A few counts support this clonotype. The chain couples TRBV6-2 or TRBV6-3 to TRBJ2-4; tentative D call: TRBD1 (6 bases). The CDR3 has 15 residues. The V and J ends lost 5 bases and 7 bases respectively, with 18 bases between them. Per the germline V gene, CDR1 is MNHEY and CDR2 is SVGEGT. CDR3 nucleotide sequence: TGTGCCAGCAGTATTACAGGGAAGGGAGTCAACATTCAGTACTTC. It codes for CASSITGKGVNIQYF.

This chain links TRBV28 with TRBJ2-5, with TRBD2 matching 8 bases. This CDR3 has 14 residues. Germline CDR1 and CDR2: MDHEN and SYDVKM. V shed 11 bases, J shed 4 bases, and the junction held 12 bases outside the gene matches. CDR3 coding DNA: TGTGCCTCGGAAGCGGGGGCTCCAGGAGAGACCCAGTACTTC. Translated, it gives CASEAGAPGETQYF.

Only a few counts were recorded for this clonotype. The chain recombines TRBV7-4 with TRBJ2-7; maybe TRBD1 (6 bases). The V end was cut by 5 bases, the J end by 3 bases, with 11 bases between. The CDR3 length is 13 residues. The germline CDR1 and CDR2 sequences are SGHVT and SQSDAQ. This chain's CDR3 is CASSRQVSYEQYF. CDR3 coding DNA: TGTGCCAGCAGCAGACAGGTCAGCTACGAGCAGTACTTC.

The CDR3 DNA reads as TGCAGTGCCACTGGGGGAGGCTCTGAAGCTTTCTTT. Protein: CSATGGGSEAFF. V and J are TRBV20-1 and TRBJ1-1; D might be TRBD1 (5 bases). In germline, CDR1 is DFQATT, CDR2 SNEGSKA (reference sequence). The CDR3 loop spans 12 amino acids. Trimming pared 6 bases from V and 6 bases from J, leaving 14 bases between.

This clonotype was seen many times. The CDR3 region is CASSLAAGSDTQYF. The DNA of the CDR3 is TGTGCCAGCAGCTTAGCCGCAGGTTCAGATACGCAGTATTTT. The J gene is TRBJ2-3, the V gene TRBV7-9, with no clear D. Trimming shortened V by 0 bases and J by 4 bases, and 8 bases separated the two germline ends. Germline loops: CDR1 SEHNR, CDR2 FQNEAQ (reference sequence). CDR3 length equals 14 residues.

In its sample, this clonotype was seen many times. The rearrangement uses TRBV7-6 and TRBJ1-6; 8 nucleotides align to TRBD1. The CDR3 has 14 amino acids. Germline V gives CDR1 SGHVS, CDR2 FNYEAQ. The V segment lost 1 base and the J segment 8 bases; nucleotides outside the gene matches: 1. The CDR3, as DNA: TGTGCCAGCAGCTTAGAGACAGGGGATTCACCCCTCCACTTT. Amino acid sequence: CASSLETGDSPLHF.

This clonotype was seen at least ten times. This chain joins TRBV7-2 and TRBJ2-2; 9 bases line up with TRBD2. Per germline, CDR1 SGHTA and CDR2 FQGNSA. Trimming at V came to 5 bases and at J to 7 bases, leaving 14 bases not matched to a gene. The CDR3 is made up of 17 amino acids. The CDR3 nucleotides read TGTGCCAGCAGCCCTCGAGCGGGGGGCCTTAAGGGCGGGGAGCTGTTTTTT. Protein product: CASSPRAGGLKGGELFF.

In its sample, this clonotype was seen many times. This chain links TRBV7-2 with TRBJ2-3; 9 nucleotides line up with TRBD2. The germline V gene encodes CDR1 SGHTA and CDR2 FQGNSA. The length of the CDR3 is 15 residues. V trimming: 5 bases; J trimming: 2 bases; junction bases outside the gene matches: 5. In DNA, the CDR3 is TGTGCCAGCAGCCCGCGGGAGGGGATCACAGATACGCAGTATTTT. Residues: CASSPREGITDTQYF. Supplemented by reference TRBV7-2 and TRBJ2-3, the full variable domain reads GAGVSQSPSNKVTEKGKDVELRCDPISGHTALYWYRQSLGQGLEFLIYFQGNSAPDKSGLPSDRFSAERTGGSVSTLTIQRTQQEDSAVYLCASSPREGITDTQYFGPGTRLTVL.

V and J are TRBV19 and TRBJ2-1, with 7 bases aligning to TRBD2. The CDR3 is 17 amino acids. Looked up from germline, CDR1 is LNHDA and CDR2 is SQIVND (reference sequence). V lost 5 bases to trimming and J lost 4 bases; unmatched junction nucleotides: 14. The CDR3 sequence is CASSLGLWAELYNEQFF. In nucleotides, the CDR3 is TGTGCCAGTAGTTTGGGACTATGGGCGGAACTGTACAATGAGCAGTTCTTC.

This clonotype appeared many times. The chain is built from TRBV6-6 and TRBJ1-1, with D perhaps matching TRBD1 (6 bases). The germline V and J ends were trimmed by 0 bases and 5 bases, with 13 bases remaining between them. Germline assignment: CDR1 MNHNY and CDR2 SVGAGI (reference sequence). CDR3 length: 15 amino acids. Here the CDR3 reads CASSYSEGGGTEAFF. Here the CDR3 DNA reads TGTGCCAGCAGTTACTCAGAAGGGGGTGGGACTGAAGCTTTCTTT.

This clonotype occurred many times. The chain employs TRBV6-2 or TRBV6-3 and TRBJ2-3; D is possibly TRBD2 (6 bases). Germline CDR1 is MNHEY and CDR2 is SVGEGT. This CDR3 is 16 amino acids long. V lost 8 bases to trimming and J lost 1 base, with 19 bases between them. The CDR3 DNA reads as TGTGCCAGCCTCCCTCATCTAGCGTCACGCACAGATACGCAGTATTTT. The encoded protein is CASLPHLASRTDTQYF.

This clonotype has more than one count but fewer than ten. The rearrangement links TRBV6-2 or TRBV6-3 to TRBJ2-1; D might be TRBD2 (5 bases). Trimming cost V 2 bases and J 8 bases, with 13 bases left between them. The length of the CDR3 is 14 residues. CDR1 is MNHEY, CDR2 SVGEGT, per germline. The CDR3 is CASSYPTREDEQFF. CDR3 nucleotide sequence: TGTGCCAGCAGTTACCCTACTAGAGAGGATGAGCAGTTCTTC.